This T cell receptor beta chain comes out of a study of early T cells in non-severe SARS-CoV-2 infection. MiXCR, run by TCRdb on the 5' RACE reads, gives a single entry per CDR3 protein. The sample shows 55,000 to 80,000 distinct CDR3 sequences, about 10% of them seen only once. Germline loops: CDR1 SQVTM, CDR2 ANQGSEA. This CDR3 has 8 amino acids. V lost 6 bases and J lost 8, with 4 bases in between. The chain employs TRBV29-1 and TRBJ1-2; D not resolved. Input material: whole blood. This clonotype originated in an adult who was a healthcare worker with PCR-confirmed SARS-CoV-2 infection or an uninfected control (not recorded which). The CDR3 nucleotides are TGCAGCGTGGGCGGCTACACCTTC. This codes for CSVGGYTF.